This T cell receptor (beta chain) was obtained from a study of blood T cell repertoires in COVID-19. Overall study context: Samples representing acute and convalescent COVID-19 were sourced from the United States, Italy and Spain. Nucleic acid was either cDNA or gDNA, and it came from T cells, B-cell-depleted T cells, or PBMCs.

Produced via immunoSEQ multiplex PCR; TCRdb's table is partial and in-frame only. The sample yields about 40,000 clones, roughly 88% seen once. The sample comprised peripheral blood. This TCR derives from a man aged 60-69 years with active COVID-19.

This CDR3 reads CASSLDRVGEQYF. CDR3 nucleotide sequence: TGTGCCAGCAGTCTTGACAGGGTAGGGGAGCAGTACTTC. V gene TRBV12-3 or TRBV12-4 combines with J gene TRBJ2-7; 7 bases are shared with TRBD1. V lost 5 bases and J lost 7; bases outside the gene matches: 8. This CDR3 contains 13 residues.